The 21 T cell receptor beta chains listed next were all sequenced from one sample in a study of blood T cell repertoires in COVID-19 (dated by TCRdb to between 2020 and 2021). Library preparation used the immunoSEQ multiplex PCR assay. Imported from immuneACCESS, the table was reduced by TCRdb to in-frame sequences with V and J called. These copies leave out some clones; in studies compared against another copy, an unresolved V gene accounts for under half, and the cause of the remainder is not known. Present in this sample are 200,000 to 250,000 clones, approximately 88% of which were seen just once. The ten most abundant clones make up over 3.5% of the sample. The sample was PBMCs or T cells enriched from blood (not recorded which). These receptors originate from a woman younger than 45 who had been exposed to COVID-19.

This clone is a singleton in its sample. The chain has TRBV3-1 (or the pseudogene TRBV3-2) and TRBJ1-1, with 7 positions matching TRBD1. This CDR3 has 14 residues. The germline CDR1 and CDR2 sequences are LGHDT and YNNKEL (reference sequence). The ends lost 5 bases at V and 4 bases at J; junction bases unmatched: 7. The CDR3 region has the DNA TGTGCCAGCAGCAGTAAGGGGGCCGGCACTGAAGCTTTCTTT. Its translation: CASSSKGAGTEAFF.

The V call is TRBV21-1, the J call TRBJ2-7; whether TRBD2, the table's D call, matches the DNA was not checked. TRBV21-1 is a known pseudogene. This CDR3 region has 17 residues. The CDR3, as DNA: TGTGCCAGCAGTCGGAGGCAGACAATGGGTATCTGCTACGAGCAGTACTTC. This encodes CASSRRQTMGICYEQYF.

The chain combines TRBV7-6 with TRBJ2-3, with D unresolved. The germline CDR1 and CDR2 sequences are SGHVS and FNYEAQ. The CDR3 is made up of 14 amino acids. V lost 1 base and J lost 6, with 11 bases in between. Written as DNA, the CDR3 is TGTGCCAGCAGCTTAGACCCGGGTCCGGATACGCAGTATTTT. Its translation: CASSLDPGPDTQYF.

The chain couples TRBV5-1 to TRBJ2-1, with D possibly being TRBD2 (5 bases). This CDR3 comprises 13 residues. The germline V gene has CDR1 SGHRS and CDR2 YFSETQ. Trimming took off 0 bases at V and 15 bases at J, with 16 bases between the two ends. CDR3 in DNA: TGCGCCAGCAGCTTGGACCCCGGAGGAGGCCCGTTCTTC. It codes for CASSLDPGGGPFF.

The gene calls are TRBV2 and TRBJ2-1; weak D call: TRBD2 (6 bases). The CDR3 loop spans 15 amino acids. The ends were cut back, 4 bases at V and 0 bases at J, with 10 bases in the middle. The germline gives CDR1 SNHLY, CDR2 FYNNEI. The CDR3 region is CASSAVSGSYNEQFF. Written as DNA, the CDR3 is TGTGCCAGCAGTGCTGTTAGCGGCTCCTACAATGAGCAGTTCTTC.

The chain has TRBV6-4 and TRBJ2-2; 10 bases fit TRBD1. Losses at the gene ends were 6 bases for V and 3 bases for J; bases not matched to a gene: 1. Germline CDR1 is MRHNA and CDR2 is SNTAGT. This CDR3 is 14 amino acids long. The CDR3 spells CASRGTGDTGELFF. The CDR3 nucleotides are TGTGCCAGCAGGGGGACAGGGGACACCGGGGAGCTGTTTTTT.

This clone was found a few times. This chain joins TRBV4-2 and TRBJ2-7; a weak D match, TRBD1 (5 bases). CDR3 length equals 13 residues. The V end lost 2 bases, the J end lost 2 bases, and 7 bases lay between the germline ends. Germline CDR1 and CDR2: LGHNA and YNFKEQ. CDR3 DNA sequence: TGTGCCAGCAGCCAAAGGGGAACCTACGAGCAGTACTTC. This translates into CASSQRGTYEQYF.

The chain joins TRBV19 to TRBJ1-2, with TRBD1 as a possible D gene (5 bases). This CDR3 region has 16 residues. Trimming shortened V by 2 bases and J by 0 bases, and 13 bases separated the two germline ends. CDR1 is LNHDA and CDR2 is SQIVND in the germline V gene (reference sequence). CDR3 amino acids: CASSIPTAGTNYGYTF. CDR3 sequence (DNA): TGTGCCAGTAGTATACCGACAGCGGGGACTAACTATGGCTACACCTTC.

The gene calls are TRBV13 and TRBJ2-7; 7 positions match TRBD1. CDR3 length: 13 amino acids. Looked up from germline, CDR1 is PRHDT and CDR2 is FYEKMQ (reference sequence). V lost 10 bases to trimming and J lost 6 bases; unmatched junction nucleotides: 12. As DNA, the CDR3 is TGTGCCATCCGAGGAGAGGGGGCGAGCGAGCAGTACTTC. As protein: CAIRGEGASEQYF.

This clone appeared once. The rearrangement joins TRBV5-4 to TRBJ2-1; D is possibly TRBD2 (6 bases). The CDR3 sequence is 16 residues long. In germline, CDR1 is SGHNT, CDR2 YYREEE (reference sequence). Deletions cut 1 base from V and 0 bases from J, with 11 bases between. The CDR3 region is CASSLYPGASYNEQFF. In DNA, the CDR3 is TGTGCCAGCAGCTTGTACCCGGGAGCCTCCTACAATGAGCAGTTCTTC.

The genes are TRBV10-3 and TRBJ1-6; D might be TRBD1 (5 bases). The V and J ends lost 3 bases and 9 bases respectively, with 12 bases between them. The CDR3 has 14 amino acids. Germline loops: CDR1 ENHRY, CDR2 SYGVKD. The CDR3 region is CAISEDWGGSPLHF. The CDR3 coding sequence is TGTGCCATCAGTGAAGATTGGGGGGGTTCACCCCTCCACTTT.

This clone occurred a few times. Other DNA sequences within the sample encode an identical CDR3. The CDR3, as DNA: TGTGCCAGCAGCTTAGCTCGAGAAAATGAGCAGTTCTTC. This translates into CASSLARENEQFF. This chain joins TRBV7-9 and TRBJ2-1; D is ambiguous. Germline V gene lookup returns CDR1 SEHNR and CDR2 FQNEAQ (reference sequence). The CDR3 covers 13 residues. With 0 bases removed from V and 7 bases from J, the gap between germline ends came to 7 bases.

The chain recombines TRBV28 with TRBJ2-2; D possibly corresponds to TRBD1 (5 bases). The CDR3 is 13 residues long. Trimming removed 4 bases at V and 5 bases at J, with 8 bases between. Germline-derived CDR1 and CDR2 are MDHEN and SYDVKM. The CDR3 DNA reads TGTGCCAGCAGTTCACAGGCTACCGGGGAGCTGTTTTTT. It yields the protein CASSSQATGELFF.

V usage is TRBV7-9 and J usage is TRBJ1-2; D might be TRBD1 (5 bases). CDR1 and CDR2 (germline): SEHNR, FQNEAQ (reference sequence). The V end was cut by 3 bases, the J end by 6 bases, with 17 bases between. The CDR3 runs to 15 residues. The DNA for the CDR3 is TGTGCCAGCAGCTTCGCGTCGTGGGGGGTAAATGGCTACACCTTC. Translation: CASSFASWGVNGYTF. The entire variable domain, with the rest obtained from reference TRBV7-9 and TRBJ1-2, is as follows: DTGVSQNPRHKITKRGQNVTFRCDPISEHNRLYWYRQTLGQGPEFLTYFQNEAQLEKSRLLSDRFSAERPKGSFSTLEIQRTEQGDSAMYLCASSFASWGVNGYTFGSGTRLTVV.

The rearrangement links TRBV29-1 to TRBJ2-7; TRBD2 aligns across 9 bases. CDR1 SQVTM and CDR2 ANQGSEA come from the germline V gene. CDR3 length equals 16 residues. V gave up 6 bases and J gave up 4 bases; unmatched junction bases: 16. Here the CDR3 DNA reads TGCAGCGTGGGGCTCGGGGTGGTAGCGGGAGTTTACGAGCAGTACTTC. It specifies CSVGLGVVAGVYEQYF.

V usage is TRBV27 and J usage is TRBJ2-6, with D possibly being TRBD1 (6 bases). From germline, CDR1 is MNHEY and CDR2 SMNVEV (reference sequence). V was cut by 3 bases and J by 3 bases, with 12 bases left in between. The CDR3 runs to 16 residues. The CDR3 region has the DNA TGTGCCAGCAGTTTGTCTGGGGGCGGTGGGGCCAACGTCCTGACTTTC. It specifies CASSLSGGGGANVLTF.

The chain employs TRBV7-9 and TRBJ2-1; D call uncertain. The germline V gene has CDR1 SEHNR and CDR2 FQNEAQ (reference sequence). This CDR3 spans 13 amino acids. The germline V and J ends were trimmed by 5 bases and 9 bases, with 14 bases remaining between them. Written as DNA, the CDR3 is TGTGCCAGCAGCGCTACAGTTCACAGTGAGCAGTTCTTC. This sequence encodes CASSATVHSEQFF.

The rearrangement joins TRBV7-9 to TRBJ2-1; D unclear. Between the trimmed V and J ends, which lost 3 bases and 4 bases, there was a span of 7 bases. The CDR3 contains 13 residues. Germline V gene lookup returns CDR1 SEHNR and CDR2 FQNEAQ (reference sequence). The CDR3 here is CASSFRNYNEQFF. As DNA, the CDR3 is TGTGCCAGCAGCTTTAGAAATTACAATGAGCAGTTCTTC.

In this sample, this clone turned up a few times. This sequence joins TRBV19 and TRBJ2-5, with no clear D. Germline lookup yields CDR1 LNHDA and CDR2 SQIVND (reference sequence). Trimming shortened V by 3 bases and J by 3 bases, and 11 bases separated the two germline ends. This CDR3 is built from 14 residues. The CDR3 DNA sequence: TGTGCCAGTAGTATTTTTTACAGTAAAGAGACCCAGTACTTC. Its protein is CASSIFYSKETQYF.

CDR3 bases: TGTGCCAGCAGACCGGGACTAGCGGGACCCTACGAGCAGTACTTC. Translation gives CASRPGLAGPYEQYF. The chain is built from TRBV6-5 and TRBJ2-7; 13 positions agree with TRBD2. The germline V gene has CDR1 MNHEY and CDR2 SVGAGI. Trimming removed 6 bases from V and 2 bases from J; junction bases left unmatched: 4. The CDR3 is made up of 15 amino acids.

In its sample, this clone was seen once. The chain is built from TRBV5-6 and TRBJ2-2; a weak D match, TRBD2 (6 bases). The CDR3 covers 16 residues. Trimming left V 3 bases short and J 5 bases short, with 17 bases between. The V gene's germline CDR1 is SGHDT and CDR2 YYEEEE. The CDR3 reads CASSSRWEVVTGELFF. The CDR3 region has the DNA TGTGCCAGCAGCTCGCGGTGGGAGGTCGTAACCGGGGAGCTGTTTTTT. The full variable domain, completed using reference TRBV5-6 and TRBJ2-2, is DAGVTQSPTHLIKTRGQQVTLRCSPKSGHDTVSWYQQALGQGPQFIFQYYEEEERQRGNFPDRFSGHQFPNYSSELNVNALLLGDSALYLCASSSRWEVVTGELFFGEGSRLTVL.